These 23 T cell receptor beta chains were all obtained from the same sample, sequenced in a study of cytomegalovirus exposure and HLA in healthy donors. Clones were sequenced by immunoSEQ multiplex PCR, and TCRdb holds only the in-frame ones, with some missing. The table includes about 68,000 clones, around 95% detected once. Sequencing used PBMCs. These receptors all stem from a man younger than 30 in good health and CMV-seronegative.

The gene calls are TRBV7-9 and TRBJ1-2; D remains unclear. Trimming removed 5 bases from V and 4 bases from J, with 20 bases in between. The CDR3 length is 16 residues. Germline V gene sequence: CDR1 SEHNR, CDR2 FQNEAQ (reference sequence). CDR3 in DNA: TGTGCCAGCAGCACCGAAACAGCGGATGAGGTCTATGGCTACACCTTC. It codes for CASSTETADEVYGYTF.

The chain employs TRBV9 and TRBJ1-2, with 7 bases that match TRBD1. From germline, CDR1 is SGDLS and CDR2 YYNGEE. This CDR3 spans 19 amino acids. Trimming cost V 2 bases and J 0 bases; bases outside gene matches: 16. The CDR3 spells CASSVLPGQTIPSNYGYTF. CDR3 DNA sequence: TGTGCCAGCAGCGTCTTACCGGGACAGACTATACCCTCTAACTATGGCTACACCTTC.

V and J are TRBV5-1 and TRBJ2-7; TRBD1 aligns across 8 bases. V dropped 7 bases and J dropped 5; count of bases not matched to a gene: 5. CDR1 SGHRS and CDR2 YFSETQ come from the germline V gene. The CDR3 runs 12 residues. The DNA of the CDR3 is TGCGCCAGCTCGACAGGGGTTAACGAGCAGTACTTC. This codes for CASSTGVNEQYF.

The gene calls are TRBV21-1 and TRBJ1-1; TRBD1, the table's D call, was not compared with the DNA. TRBV21-1 constitutes a pseudogene. The CDR3 is 16 amino acids. The CDR3 coding sequence is TGTGCCAGCAGCAAAGGTACCTTAAGGGGGCCCACTGAAGCTTTCTTT. This translates into CASSKGTLRGPTEAFF.

The J gene is TRBJ2-7, the V gene TRBV7-2; D is possibly TRBD2 (6 bases). CDR1 is SGHTA and CDR2 is FQGNSA in the germline V gene. The CDR3 runs to 14 residues. V was shortened by 3 bases and J by 0 bases, with 9 bases between the two germline ends. CDR3 region: CASSFAGSSYEQYF. CDR3 DNA sequence: TGTGCCAGCAGCTTCGCGGGGAGCTCCTACGAGCAGTACTTC.

The chain combines TRBV19 with TRBJ2-7, with TRBD1 matching over 8 bases. Germline CDR1 is LNHDA and CDR2 is SQIVND (reference sequence). V lost 8 bases, J lost 5 bases, and 11 bases stayed unmatched. CDR3 size: 14 residues. DNA of the CDR3: TGTGCCAGTGGTTCCGGACAGGGTGTCAACGAGCAGTACTTC. Translation: CASGSGQGVNEQYF. Full variable domain (missing parts from reference TRBV19 and TRBJ2-7): DGGITQSPKYLFRKEGQNVTLSCEQNLNHDAMYWYRQDPGQGLRLIYYSQIVNDFQKGDIAEGYSVSREKKESFPLTVTSAQKNPTAFYLCASGSGQGVNEQYFGPGTRLTVT.

This clone was picked up one time. The chain carries TRBV4-1 and TRBJ2-7; weak D call: TRBD1 (5 bases). Looked up from germline, CDR1 is MGHRA and CDR2 is YSYEKL. V was pared by 3 bases and J by 3 bases, with 9 bases between. The CDR3 is made up of 13 amino acids. The CDR3 region has the DNA TGCGCCAGCAGCCAGGGGCCCGGCTACGAGCAGTACTTC. Protein sequence: CASSQGPGYEQYF.

This clone showed up just once. V gene TRBV2 combines with J gene TRBJ1-4; D call uncertain. The CDR3 is 12 residues long. CDR1 is SNHLY, CDR2 FYNNEI, per germline. The V and J ends lost 3 bases and 7 bases respectively, with 6 bases between them. The DNA for the CDR3 is TGTGCCAGCAGTGACAGGCCTGAAAAACTGTTTTTT. Its protein product is CASSDRPEKLFF.

The rearrangement joins TRBV14 to TRBJ1-3; D not resolved. V was trimmed by 0 bases and J by 0 bases, leaving 15 bases between them. The CDR3 runs 18 residues. Germline V gene lookup returns CDR1 SGHDN and CDR2 FVKESK. This CDR3 is CASSQDLGPTSSGNTIYF. The CDR3, as DNA: TGTGCCAGCAGCCAAGATCTTGGTCCAACCAGCTCTGGAAACACCATATATTTT.

DNA of the CDR3: TGTGCCAGCAGTAGTATGGGGACAGGGGGGAATCAGCCCCAGCATTTT. It specifies CASSSMGTGGNQPQHF. The chain is built from TRBV27 and TRBJ1-5, with 11 bases fitting TRBD1. Germline CDR1 MNHEY, CDR2 SMNVEV (reference sequence). Trimming took 5 bases from V and 4 from J; bases not matched to a gene: 7. The CDR3 consists of 16 residues.

V gene TRBV6-1 combines with J gene TRBJ2-7, with 7 bases matching TRBD1. Looked up from germline, CDR1 is MNHNS and CDR2 is SASEGT. Unmatched junction bases numbered 1, after V lost 6 bases and J lost 5 bases. The CDR3 covers 11 residues. The CDR3 is CASRTGNEQYF. The CDR3 coding sequence is TGTGCCAGCAGGACAGGGAACGAGCAGTACTTC.

Regarding this clone: Other DNA sequences in the sample encode the same CDR3. The chain has TRBV6-1 and TRBJ2-7; TRBD1 matches 8 bases. The germline V gene has CDR1 MNHNS and CDR2 SASEGT. The length of the CDR3 is 15 residues. The ends lost 2 bases at V and 1 base at J; junction bases unmatched: 4. CDR3 bases: TGTGCCAGCAGTGAAAGACAGGGGTCTTCCTACGAGCAGTACTTC. Residues: CASSERQGSSYEQYF.

V is TRBV7-9 and J is TRBJ1-1; no clear D. Looked up from germline, CDR1 is SEHNR and CDR2 is FQNEAQ (reference sequence). Deletions cut 3 bases from V and 7 bases from J, with 12 bases between. The length of the CDR3 is 13 residues. This chain's CDR3 is CASSFGPRGEAFF. CDR3 nucleotides: TGTGCCAGCAGCTTCGGACCTCGGGGTGAAGCTTTCTTT.

The chain joins TRBV6-6 to TRBJ1-1, with D maybe TRBD1 (6 bases). Germline V lookup: CDR1 MNHNY, CDR2 SVGAGI (reference sequence). Trimming shortened V by 6 bases and J by 5 bases, and 10 bases separated the two germline ends. The CDR3 covers 12 residues. CDR3: CASRPQGTEAFF. DNA for the CDR3: TGTGCCAGCAGACCACAGGGAACTGAAGCTTTCTTT.

V is TRBV5-4 and J is TRBJ1-1, with D perhaps matching TRBD1 (6 bases). The CDR3 loop spans 13 amino acids. The germline V gene has CDR1 SGHNT and CDR2 YYREEE (reference sequence). Trimming left V 0 bases short and J 5 bases short, with 8 bases between. The CDR3 bases are TGTGCCAGCAGCTTGGCAGGGGCAACTGAAGCTTTCTTT. Amino acid sequence: CASSLAGATEAFF.

V usage is TRBV28 and J usage is TRBJ2-7; D gene unclear. V was shortened by 9 bases and J by 6 bases, with 18 bases between the two germline ends. The V gene's germline CDR1 is MDHEN and CDR2 SYDVKM. The CDR3 spans 13 residues. The CDR3 coding sequence is TGTGCCAGTCACCAAAGAGGCATTACCGAGCAGTACTTC. Translated, it gives CASHQRGITEQYF. The full variable domain, completed using reference TRBV28 and TRBJ2-7, is DVKVTQSSRYLVKRTGEKVFLECVQDMDHENMFWYRQDPGLGLRLIYFSYDVKMKEKGDIPEGYSVSREKKERFSLILESASTNQTSMYLCASHQRGITEQYFGPGTRLTVT.

Comment on this clone: The identical CDR3 is also encoded by other nucleotide sequences in the sample. The chain has TRBV7-3 and TRBJ2-3, with D possibly matching TRBD2 (6 bases). The length of the CDR3 is 14 residues. Per germline, CDR1 SGHTA and CDR2 FQGTGA. Trimming removed 2 bases at V and 6 bases at J, with 12 bases between. The CDR3 bases are TGTGCCAGCAGCTTATCCGGGAGTAGGGATACGCAGTATTTT. Its protein is CASSLSGSRDTQYF. Filled out from reference TRBV7-3 and TRBJ2-3, the complete variable domain reads GAGVSQTPSNKVTEKGKYVELRCDPISGHTALYWYRQSLGQGPEFLIYFQGTGAADDSGLPNDRFFAVRPEGSVSTLKIQRTERGDSAVYLCASSLSGSRDTQYFGPGTRLTVL.

This clone was recorded once. J is TRBJ1-1 and V is TRBV5-4; 7 positions match TRBD1. After removal of 6 bases from V and 1 base from J, the junction contained 9 bases not matched to a gene. The length of the CDR3 is 15 residues. Germline V CDR1 and CDR2: SGHNT, YYREEE (reference sequence). DNA of the CDR3: TGTGCCAGCACCGGGACAGCGAAGTCGAACACTGAAGCTTTCTTT. Protein: CASTGTAKSNTEAFF.

CDR3 in DNA: TGCAGCGTGGGGGGTTGGGATGAAAAACTGTTTTTT. Translation: CSVGGWDEKLFF. The rearrangement links TRBV29-1 to TRBJ1-4; TRBD1 might be the D (5 bases). The V and J ends lost 6 bases and 6 bases respectively, with 11 bases between them. CDR1 is SQVTM, CDR2 ANQGSEA, per germline. There are 12 residues in the CDR3.

The chain employs TRBV11-2 and TRBJ1-6; TRBD1 is a possible D gene (6 bases). Trimming cost V 5 bases and J 12 bases, with 17 bases left between them. The CDR3 covers 14 residues. Germline values: CDR1 SGHAT, CDR2 FQNNGV. DNA of the CDR3: TGTGCCAGCAGCGTTCAAACAGGGAAAGGACCCCTCCACTTT. It codes for CASSVQTGKGPLHF.

V gene TRBV5-1 combines with J gene TRBJ2-5, with 10 bases fitting TRBD2. CDR3 length equals 18 residues. Germline lookup yields CDR1 SGHRS and CDR2 YFSETQ. After removal of 4 bases from V and 1 base from J, the junction contained 13 bases not matched to a gene. The CDR3 bases are TGCGCCAGCAGCACCGGCCTAGCGGGAGTATTGCCCCAAGAGACCCAGTACTTC. Translation: CASSTGLAGVLPQETQYF.

This chain uses TRBV19 with TRBJ1-5; 8 bases align to TRBD1. CDR3 length equals 14 residues. The trim removed 7 bases at V and 1 base at J, leaving 3 bases unmatched. From germline, CDR1 is LNHDA and CDR2 SQIVND (reference sequence). The DNA of the CDR3 is TGTGCCAGTACGGACAGGGTAAGCAATCAGCCCCAGCATTTT. It codes for CASTDRVSNQPQHF.

This clone appeared a single time. The chain has TRBV6-5 and TRBJ2-7; 11 positions match TRBD2. The CDR3 loop spans 16 amino acids. V gave up 0 bases and J gave up 2 bases; unmatched junction bases: 3. Germline loops: CDR1 MNHEY, CDR2 SVGAGI. The CDR3, as DNA: TGTGCCAGCAGTTACTCCGGACTAGCGGGTACCTACGAGCAGTACTTC. Translating gives CASSYSGLAGTYEQYF.